Reported below is one T cell receptor beta chain. This sample is part of a study of cytotoxic CD8 clonotypes in ibrutinib-treated CLL. Whole-study context: Timing of response sample collection was a median approximately eleven months after treatment start, with a range of 6 to 36.

Depths of 1 in 200,000 to 1 in 1 million T cells were the sequencing target. Assay: immunoSEQ multiplex PCR; the TCRdb copy retains only in-frame clones and omits some. The table lists 250,000 to 350,000 clones, approximately 79% of them singletons. The CDR3 spans 13 residues. Germline V gene data show CDR1 as MNHEY and CDR2 as SMNVEV (reference sequence). V lost 6 bases to trimming and J lost 3 bases, with 10 bases between them. The sequence was collected from a human donor with chronic lymphocytic leukemia. This chain uses TRBV27 with TRBJ2-3; a possible D gene is TRBD1 (6 bases). The sequences come from PBMCs, collected at disease progression, from a patient treated with ibrutinib. The CDR3 loop reads CASRDQGTDTQYF. For the CDR3, the DNA is TGTGCCAGCAGGGATCAGGGGACAGATACGCAGTATTTT.